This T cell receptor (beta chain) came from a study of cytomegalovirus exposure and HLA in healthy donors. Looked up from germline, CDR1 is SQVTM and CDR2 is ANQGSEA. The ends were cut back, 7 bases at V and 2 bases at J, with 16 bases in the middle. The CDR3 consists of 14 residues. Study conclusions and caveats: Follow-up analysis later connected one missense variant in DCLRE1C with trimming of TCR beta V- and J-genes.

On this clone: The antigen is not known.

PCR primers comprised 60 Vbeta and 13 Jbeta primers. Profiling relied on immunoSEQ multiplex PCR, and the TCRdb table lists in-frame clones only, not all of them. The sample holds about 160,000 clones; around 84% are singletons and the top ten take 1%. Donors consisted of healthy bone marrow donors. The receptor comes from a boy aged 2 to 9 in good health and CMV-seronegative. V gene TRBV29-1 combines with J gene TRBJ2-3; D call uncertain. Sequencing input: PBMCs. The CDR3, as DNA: TGCAGCGCCCGTTTAGCCCGCCCCACAGATACGCAGTATTTT. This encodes CSARLARPTDTQYF.